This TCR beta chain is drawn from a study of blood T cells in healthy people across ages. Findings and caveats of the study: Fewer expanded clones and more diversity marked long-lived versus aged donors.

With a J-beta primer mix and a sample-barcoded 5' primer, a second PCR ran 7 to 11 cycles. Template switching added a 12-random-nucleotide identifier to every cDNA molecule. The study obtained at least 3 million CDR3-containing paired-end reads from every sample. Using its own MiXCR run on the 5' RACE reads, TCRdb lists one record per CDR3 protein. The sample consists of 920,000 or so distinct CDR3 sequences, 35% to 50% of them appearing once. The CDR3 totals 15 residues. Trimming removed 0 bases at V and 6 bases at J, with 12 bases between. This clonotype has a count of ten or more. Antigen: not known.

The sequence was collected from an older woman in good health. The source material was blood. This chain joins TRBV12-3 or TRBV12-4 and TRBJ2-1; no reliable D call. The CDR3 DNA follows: TGTGCCAGCAGTTTAGCCTCCTTTGGAAGCAATGAGCAGTTCTTC. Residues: CASSLASFGSNEQFF.